Listed below are T cell receptor beta chains from one sample, sequenced in a study of T cells in Graves' hyperthyroidism and ophthalmopathy. TCRdb re-called the multiplex PCR reads with MiXCR, one entry per CDR3 protein. The sample lists around 580,000 distinct CDR3 sequences, approximately 44% occurring once. What was sequenced was peripheral blood or thyroid tissue (not recorded which). The receptors were sampled from a woman aged 18 to 35 with Graves' hyperthyroidism. Each CDR3 is given with its conserved first and last residue. The order of the fields is V gene, J gene, D gene, clone size, CDR3 protein, CDR3 DNA. The D gene is left open where the match is weak. The size entry is marked missing in some rows and otherwise reads once, few, many or a size class.

TRBV12-3/TRBV12-4	TRBJ1-4	.	many	CASSLARRPNEKLFF	TGTGCCAGCAGTTTAGCGCGACGACCTAATGAAAAACTGTTTTTT
TRBV7-8	TRBJ1-2	.	many	CASSPREYYGYTF	TGTGCCAGCAGCCCACGGGAGTACTATGGCTACACCTTC
TRBV29-1	TRBJ1-4	.	.	CSVEDGRDEKLFF	TGCAGCGTTGAAGATGGGCGGGATGAAAAACTGTTTTTT
TRBV6-5	TRBJ1-4	.	.	CASSDRDGATNEKLFF	TGTGCCAGCAGTGATCGGGACGGCGCAACTAATGAAAAACTGTTTTTT
TRBV20-1	TRBJ2-3	TRBD2	.	CSAREAVAGNTDTQYF	TGCAGTGCTAGAGAGGCTGTAGCGGGGAACACAGATACGCAGTATTTT
TRBV2	TRBJ2-7	.	.	CASILDSHEQYF	TGTGCCAGCATACTGGACAGTCACGAGCAGTACTTC
TRBV25-1	TRBJ1-1	.	many	CASSHQASTEAFF	TGTGCCAGCAGTCACCAGGCTAGCACTGAAGCTTTCTTT
TRBV6-4	TRBJ1-5	.	.	CASSDGGSNQPQHF	TGTGCCAGCAGTGACGGGGGGAGCAATCAGCCCCAGCATTTT
TRBV19	TRBJ2-2	.	.	CASSKGREENTGELFF	TGTGCCAGTAGTAAGGGAAGGGAGGAGAACACCGGGGAGCTGTTTTTT
TRBV14	TRBJ2-5	.	many	CASSHVQETQYF	TGTGCCAGCAGCCATGTGCAAGAGACCCAGTACTTC
TRBV4-3	TRBJ1-6	.	many	CASSQDIAPGPLHF	TGCGCCAGCAGCCAAGATATAGCGCCGGGACCCCTCCACTTT
TRBV20-1	TRBJ1-5	.	.	CSASTAGGQPQHF	TGCAGTGCTAGCACGGCCGGCGGTCAGCCCCAGCATTTT
TRBV10-3	TRBJ2-3	TRBD2	.	CAISETSGRGSDTQYF	TGTGCCATCAGTGAAACTAGCGGGAGGGGGTCAGATACGCAGTATTTT
TRBV6-2/TRBV6-3	TRBJ1-5	.	many	CASSYSRAGNQPQHF	TGTGCCAGCAGTTACTCCAGGGCCGGCAATCAGCCCCAGCATTTT
TRBV6-1	TRBJ2-7	.	many	CASSPGEYEQYF	TGTGCCAGCAGTCCAGGCGAGTACGAGCAGTACTTC
TRBV13	TRBJ1-4	TRBD1	many	CASRRQGALDKLFF	TGTGCCAGCAGGCGACAGGGGGCTTTGGATAAACTGTTTTTT
TRBV7-2	TRBJ1-1	.	.	CASSLFENTEAFF	TGTGCCAGCAGCTTATTTGAGAACACTGAAGCTTTCTTT
TRBV2	TRBJ2-1	.	.	CASKRAANNEQFF	TGTGCCAGCAAGAGGGCAGCAAACAATGAGCAGTTCTTC
TRBV20-1	TRBJ2-5	.	many	CSASRDRIILQETQYF	TGCAGTGCTAGCAGGGATCGGATCATACTTCAAGAGACCCAGTACTTC
TRBV20-1	TRBJ2-7	.	many	CSARPGLAGYEQYF	TGCAGTGCTAGACCGGGACTTGCAGGCTACGAGCAGTACTTC
TRBV18	TRBJ1-5	.	.	CASSPETDQPQHF	TGTGCCAGCTCACCCGAGACCGATCAGCCCCAGCATTTT
TRBV2	TRBJ1-6	.	.	CASGRHSPLHF	TGTGCCAGCGGCCGTCATTCACCCCTCCACTTT
TRBV3-1	TRBJ2-7	.	many	CASSQDALTEQYF	TGTGCCAGCAGCCAAGATGCTTTGACGGAGCAGTACTTC
TRBV5-5	TRBJ1-5	.	many	CASSFGQRNQPQHF	TGTGCCAGCAGCTTCGGACAGCGGAATCAGCCCCAGCATTTT
TRBV20-1	TRBJ1-4	.	many	CSARGLVLNEKLFF	TGCAGTGCTCGGGGACTAGTCCTTAATGAAAAACTGTTTTTT
TRBV27	TRBJ1-2	TRBD1	.	CASRTGSFGGYTF	TGTGCCAGCAGGACAGGGTCCTTTGGTGGCTACACCTTC
TRBV7-2	TRBJ1-6	TRBD1	.	CASHSGTGAYNSPLHF	TGTGCCAGCCACTCCGGGACAGGGGCCTATAATTCACCCCTCCACTTT
TRBV29-1	TRBJ1-2	TRBD1	.	CSVVTGVDYGYTF	TGCAGCGTAGTGACAGGGGTAGACTATGGCTACACCTTC
TRBV6-5	TRBJ2-7	TRBD1	many	CASSYEGAYEQYF	TGTGCCAGCAGTTACGAGGGGGCGTACGAGCAGTACTTC
TRBV20-1	TRBJ2-1	TRBD2	.	CSAREGPDNEQFF	TGCAGTGCGAGGGAGGGGCCCGACAATGAGCAGTTCTTC
TRBV10-3	TRBJ2-5	TRBD1	.	CAISALTGWGTQYF	TGTGCCATCAGTGCCCTGACAGGGTGGGGGACCCAGTACTTC
TRBV20-1	TRBJ1-2	TRBD1	.	CSADGTGDHYGYTF	TGCAGTGCGGATGGGACAGGCGACCACTATGGCTACACCTTC
TRBV11-2	TRBJ2-2	TRBD2	.	CASSSGTSGRGGTGELFF	TGTGCCAGCAGCTCCGGGACTAGCGGGAGGGGGGGGACCGGGGAGCTGTTTTTT
TRBV7-9	TRBJ1-1	.	many	CAQGDRNTEAFF	TGTGCACAGGGTGACCGGAACACTGAAGCTTTCTTT
TRBV19	TRBJ2-1	.	few	CASSIDLGGTYNEQFF	TGTGCCAGTAGTATAGATCTGGGGGGAACCTACAATGAGCAGTTCTTC
TRBV14	TRBJ1-1	.	many	CASSQGRTTEAFF	TGTGCCAGCAGCCAAGGACGGACCACTGAAGCTTTCTTT
TRBV5-1	TRBJ2-3	.	.	CASSLVAGTDTQYF	TGCGCCAGCAGCTTGGTGGCGGGAACAGATACGCAGTATTTT
TRBV9	TRBJ1-4	TRBD1	.	CASSVGQGRKEKLFF	TGTGCCAGCAGCGTAGGACAGGGAAGAAAAGAAAAACTGTTTTTT
TRBV12-3/TRBV12-4	TRBJ2-7	TRBD2	.	CASSYPPASGTYEQYF	TGTGCCAGCAGTTACCCCCCAGCTAGCGGGACCTACGAGCAGTACTTC
TRBV11-2	TRBJ2-7	TRBD2	many	CASSFGLAGGYEQYF	TGTGCCAGCAGCTTCGGACTAGCGGGAGGTTACGAGCAGTACTTC
TRBV10-3	TRBJ1-1	TRBD1	.	CATSTGGTEAFF	TGTGCCACCTCGACAGGGGGGACTGAAGCTTTCTTT
TRBV10-1	TRBJ1-5	.	many	CASSESGVLDQPQHF	TGCGCCAGCAGTGAGTCGGGGGTTTTGGATCAGCCCCAGCATTTT
TRBV20-1	TRBJ2-6	.	.	CSASGLVQAGANVLTF	TGCAGTGCTAGTGGTTTGGTACAAGCCGGGGCCAACGTCCTGACTTTC
TRBV18	TRBJ1-5	TRBD1	few	CASSQTGDSNQPQHF	TGTGCCAGCTCGCAGACAGGGGATAGCAATCAGCCCCAGCATTTT
TRBV3-1	TRBJ1-5	.	few	CASSQEGQPQHF	TGTGCCAGCAGCCAAGAGGGCCAGCCCCAGCATTTT
TRBV20-1	TRBJ1-1	.	.	CSAREASGQTEAFF	TGCAGTGCTAGAGAGGCTAGCGGGCAGACTGAAGCTTTCTTT
TRBV4-2	TRBJ2-7	.	many	CASSQPGEYEQYF	TGTGCCAGCAGCCAACCAGGGGAGTACGAGCAGTACTTC
TRBV4-3	TRBJ2-7	TRBD1	many	CASSLGQGRGEQYF	TGCGCCAGCAGCCTCGGACAGGGGAGAGGGGAGCAGTACTTC
TRBV15	TRBJ1-4	.	many	CATSRERTGEKLFF	TGTGCCACCAGCAGAGAACGGACGGGTGAAAAACTGTTTTTT